Below, one T cell receptor (beta chain) is given with its context. After removal of 4 bases from V and 7 bases from J, the junction contained 2 bases not matched to a gene. This CDR3 has 13 residues. Germline values: CDR1 SEHNR, CDR2 FQNEAQ (reference sequence). As handled by the study authors: Reference gene primer amplification yielded estimated nucleated cell counts. Profiling relied on immunoSEQ multiplex PCR, and the TCRdb table lists in-frame clones only, not all of them. V and J calls and clone size are copied from that table; D and trimming were computed from the DNA. The sample has more than 200,000 clones; approximately 82% are singletons. The data derive from a study of blood T cell repertoires in COVID-19. For the study at large: The United States, Italy and Spain supplied acute and convalescent COVID-19 samples. PBMCs, B-cell-depleted T cells, or T cells were the source of the cDNA or gDNA that made up the material.

V is TRBV7-9 and J is TRBJ1-5; 9 bases agree with TRBD1. The receptor comes from a woman in her 40s who had recovered from COVID-19. The sample was peripheral blood. In DNA form, the CDR3 reads TGTGCCAGCAGCTGGACAGGGGAACAGCCCCAGCATTTT. Translation gives CASSWTGEQPQHF.